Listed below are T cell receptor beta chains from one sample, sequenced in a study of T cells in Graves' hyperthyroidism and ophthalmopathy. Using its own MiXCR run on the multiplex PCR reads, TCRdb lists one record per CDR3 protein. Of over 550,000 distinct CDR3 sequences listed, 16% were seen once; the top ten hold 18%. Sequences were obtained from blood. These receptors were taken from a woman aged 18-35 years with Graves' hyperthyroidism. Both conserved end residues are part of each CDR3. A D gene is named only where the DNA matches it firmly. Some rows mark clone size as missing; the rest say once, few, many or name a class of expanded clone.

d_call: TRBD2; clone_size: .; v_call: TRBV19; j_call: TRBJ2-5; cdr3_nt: TGTGCCAGTAGTATCCTGGCGGGGGTTCAAGAGACCCAGTACTTC; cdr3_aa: CASSILAGVQETQYF
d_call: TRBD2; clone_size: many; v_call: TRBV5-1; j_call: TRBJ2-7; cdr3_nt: TGCGCCAGCAGCTACCGGACAGCGGGGGACGAGCAGTACTTC; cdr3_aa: CASSYRTAGDEQYF
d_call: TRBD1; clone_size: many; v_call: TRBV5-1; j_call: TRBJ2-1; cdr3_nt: TGCGCCAGCAGCTTGGTTGGTGGGACAGACAATGAGCAGTTCTTC; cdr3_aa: CASSLVGGTDNEQFF
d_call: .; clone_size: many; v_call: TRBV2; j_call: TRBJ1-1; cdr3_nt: TGTGCCAGCAATCTGGGGGACACTGAAGCTTTCTTT; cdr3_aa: CASNLGDTEAFF
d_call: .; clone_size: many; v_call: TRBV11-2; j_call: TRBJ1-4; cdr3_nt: TGTGCCAGCAGCTACGGCGGGGATTTGGTAGAAAAACTGTTTTTT; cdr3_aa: CASSYGGDLVEKLFF
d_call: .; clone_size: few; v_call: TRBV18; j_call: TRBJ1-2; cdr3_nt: TGTGCCAGCTCCCCAGGGGCCGACTATGGCTACACCTTC; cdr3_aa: CASSPGADYGYTF
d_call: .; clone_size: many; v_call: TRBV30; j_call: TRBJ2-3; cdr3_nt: TGTGCCTGGAGTACGGGGAGCACAGATACGCAGTATTTT; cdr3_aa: CAWSTGSTDTQYF
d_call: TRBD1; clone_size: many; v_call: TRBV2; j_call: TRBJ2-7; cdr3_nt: TGTGCCAGCATAGGGGGCTCTTACGAGCAGTACTTC; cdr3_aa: CASIGGSYEQYF
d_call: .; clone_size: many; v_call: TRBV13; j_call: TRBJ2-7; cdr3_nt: TGTGCCAGCAGCCCAGGGTCCGCGTACGAGCAGTACTTC; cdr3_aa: CASSPGSAYEQYF
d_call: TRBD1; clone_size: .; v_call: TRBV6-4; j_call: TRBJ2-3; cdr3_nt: TGTGCCAGCAGTGACTCCCCCGGGACAGGGCCCACAGATACGCAGTATTTT; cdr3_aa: CASSDSPGTGPTDTQYF
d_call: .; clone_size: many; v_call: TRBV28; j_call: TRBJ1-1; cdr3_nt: TGTGCCAGCAACCCAGGGGTGGTTGTCACTGAAGCTTTCTTT; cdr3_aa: CASNPGVVVTEAFF
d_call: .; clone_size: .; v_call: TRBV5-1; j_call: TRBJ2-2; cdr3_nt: TGCGCCAGCAGCCGGGTTCGCAGGGACGTGTCCGGGGAGCTGTTTTTT; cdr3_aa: CASSRVRRDVSGELFF
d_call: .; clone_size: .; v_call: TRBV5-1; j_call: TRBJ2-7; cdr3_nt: TGCGCCAGCAGCTTGACGATGGAATACGAGCAGTACTTC; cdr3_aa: CASSLTMEYEQYF
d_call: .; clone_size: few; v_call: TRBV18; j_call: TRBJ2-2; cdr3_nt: TGTGCCAGCTCACCGACGCCAGGGAACACCGGGGAGCTGTTTTTT; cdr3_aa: CASSPTPGNTGELFF
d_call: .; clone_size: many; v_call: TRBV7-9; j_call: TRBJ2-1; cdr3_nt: TGTGCCATCCTATTAGGACAGGGCGGGGGGGATGAGCAGTTCTTC; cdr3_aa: CAILLGQGGGDEQFF
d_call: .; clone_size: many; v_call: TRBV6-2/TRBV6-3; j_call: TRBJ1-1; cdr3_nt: TGTGCCAGCAGTTACTGGGGGATGAACACTGAAGCTTTCTTT; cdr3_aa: CASSYWGMNTEAFF
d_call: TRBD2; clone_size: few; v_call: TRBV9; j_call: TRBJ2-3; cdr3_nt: TGTGCCAGCAGCCTCAGGACTAGCGGGATCATCGATACGCAGTATTTT; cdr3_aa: CASSLRTSGIIDTQYF
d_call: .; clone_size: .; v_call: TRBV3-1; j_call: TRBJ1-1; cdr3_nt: TGTGCCAGCAGCCAAGTCGACAGGATGGCGAACACTGAAGCTTTCTTT; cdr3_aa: CASSQVDRMANTEAFF
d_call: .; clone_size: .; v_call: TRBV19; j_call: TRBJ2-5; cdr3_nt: TGTGCCAGTAGTATGGAAGAGACCCAGTACTTC; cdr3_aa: CASSMEETQYF
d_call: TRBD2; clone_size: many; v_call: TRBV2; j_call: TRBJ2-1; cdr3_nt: TGTGCCAGCAGGCCCGGGACTAGCGGGATTAGGCGCCCCTACAATGAGCAGTTCTTC; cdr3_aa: CASRPGTSGIRRPYNEQFF
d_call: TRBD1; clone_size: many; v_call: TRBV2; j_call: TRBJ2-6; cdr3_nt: TGTGCCAGCAAGCTGGGACAGGGGAGGTCTGGGGCCAACGTCCTGACTTTC; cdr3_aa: CASKLGQGRSGANVLTF
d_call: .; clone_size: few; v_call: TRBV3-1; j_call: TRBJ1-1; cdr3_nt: TGTGCCAGCAGCCAAGCCGGCCGGGGGGCTTTCTTT; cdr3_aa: CASSQAGRGAFF
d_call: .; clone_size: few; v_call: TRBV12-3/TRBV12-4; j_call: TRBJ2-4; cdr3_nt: TGTGCCAGCAGTTCCGGGGGGCCAAACATTCAGTACTTC; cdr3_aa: CASSSGGPNIQYF
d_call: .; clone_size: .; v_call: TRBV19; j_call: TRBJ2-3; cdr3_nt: TGTGCCAGTAGTATAGGTCACAGGAGAGATACGCAGTATTTT; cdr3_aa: CASSIGHRRDTQYF
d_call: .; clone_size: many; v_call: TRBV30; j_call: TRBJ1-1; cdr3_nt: TGTGCCTGGAGTCTTAACAGAAACACTGAAGCTTTCTTT; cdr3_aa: CAWSLNRNTEAFF
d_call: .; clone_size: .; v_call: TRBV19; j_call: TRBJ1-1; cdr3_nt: TGTGCCATCAGGGGCGACGCTTACACTGAAGCTTTCTTT; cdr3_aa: CAIRGDAYTEAFF
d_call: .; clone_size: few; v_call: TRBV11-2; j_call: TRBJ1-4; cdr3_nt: TGTGCCAGCAGGAGACTCGGGGGCGCGGTGGAAAAACTGTTTTTT; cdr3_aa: CASRRLGGAVEKLFF
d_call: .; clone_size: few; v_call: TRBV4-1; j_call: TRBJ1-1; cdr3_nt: TGCGCCAGCGCGGGACAAAGGAACACTGAAGCTTTCTTT; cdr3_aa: CASAGQRNTEAFF
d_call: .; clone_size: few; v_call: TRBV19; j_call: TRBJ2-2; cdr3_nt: TGTGCCAGTATAGGGCGGCGCACCGGGGACACCGGGGAGCTGTTTTTT; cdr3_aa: CASIGRRTGDTGELFF
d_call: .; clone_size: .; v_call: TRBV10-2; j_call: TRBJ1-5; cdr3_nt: TGCGCCAGCAGGGACAGCCCGAGTTTCAATCAGCCCCAGCATTTT; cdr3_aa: CASRDSPSFNQPQHF
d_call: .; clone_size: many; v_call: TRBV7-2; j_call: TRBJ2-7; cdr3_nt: TGTGCCAGCAGCTTAGTTGTCCCGCCCTACGAGCAGTACTTC; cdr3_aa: CASSLVVPPYEQYF
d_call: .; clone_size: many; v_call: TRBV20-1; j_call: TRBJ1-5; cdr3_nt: TGCAGTGCCCTCGGGACGGATCATCAGCCCCAGCATTTT; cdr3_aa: CSALGTDHQPQHF
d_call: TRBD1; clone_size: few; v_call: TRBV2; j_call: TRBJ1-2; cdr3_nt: TGTGCCAGCAGGGCCGGGACAGACTATGGCTACACCTTC; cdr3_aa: CASRAGTDYGYTF
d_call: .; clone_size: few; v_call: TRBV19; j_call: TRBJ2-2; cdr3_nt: TGTGCCAGTAGTTACTTTGCGGGACCCGCGAACACCGGGGAGCTGTTTTTT; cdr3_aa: CASSYFAGPANTGELFF
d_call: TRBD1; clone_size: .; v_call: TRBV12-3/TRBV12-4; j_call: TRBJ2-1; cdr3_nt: TGTGCCAGCAGTTCTGTCCAGGGGGCGGGCAATGAGCAGTTCTTC; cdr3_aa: CASSSVQGAGNEQFF
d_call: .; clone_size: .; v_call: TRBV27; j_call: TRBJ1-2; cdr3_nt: TGTGCCAGCAGGGCGCTTTCAAACTATGGCTACACCTTC; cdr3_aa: CASRALSNYGYTF
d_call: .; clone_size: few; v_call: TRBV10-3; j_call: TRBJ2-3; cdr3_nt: TGTGCCATCAGCGATTACAGGGTTGGGGTCACAGATACGCAGTATTTT; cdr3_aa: CAISDYRVGVTDTQYF
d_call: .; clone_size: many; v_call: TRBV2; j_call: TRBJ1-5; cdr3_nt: TGTGCCAGCAGTGAATACACCTATCAGCCCCAGCATTTT; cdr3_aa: CASSEYTYQPQHF
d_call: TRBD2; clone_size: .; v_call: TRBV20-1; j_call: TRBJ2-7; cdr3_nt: TGCAGTGCTAGTTGGCGGGGGGACACACTTTACGAGCAGTACTTC; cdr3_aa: CSASWRGDTLYEQYF